The present entry profiles one TCR beta chain with its context. These data come from a study of blood T cell repertoires in COVID-19. Study information: The United States, Italy and Spain supplied acute and convalescent COVID-19 samples. From T cells, B-cell-depleted T cells, or PBMCs came the material, which was cDNA or gDNA.

Trimming pared 1 base from V and 1 base from J, leaving 10 bases between. The CDR3 is made up of 15 amino acids. The germline gives CDR1 LNHDA, CDR2 SQIVND (reference sequence). Per the study methods: By means of reference gene primer amplification, nucleated cell counts were estimated. Assay: immunoSEQ multiplex PCR; the TCRdb copy retains only in-frame clones and omits some. V and J calls and clone size are given by that table; D and trimming were obtained from the DNA. The table shows around 15,000 clones, with roughly 90% occurring only once. The chain is built from TRBV19 and TRBJ1-2; D is uncertain. The clonotype comes from a human donor in a cohort sampled during active COVID-19. Source material: peripheral blood. The CDR3 bases are TGTGCCAGTAGTATAGGCGCGGGAGGTAACTATGGCTACACCTTC. Translating gives CASSIGAGGNYGYTF.